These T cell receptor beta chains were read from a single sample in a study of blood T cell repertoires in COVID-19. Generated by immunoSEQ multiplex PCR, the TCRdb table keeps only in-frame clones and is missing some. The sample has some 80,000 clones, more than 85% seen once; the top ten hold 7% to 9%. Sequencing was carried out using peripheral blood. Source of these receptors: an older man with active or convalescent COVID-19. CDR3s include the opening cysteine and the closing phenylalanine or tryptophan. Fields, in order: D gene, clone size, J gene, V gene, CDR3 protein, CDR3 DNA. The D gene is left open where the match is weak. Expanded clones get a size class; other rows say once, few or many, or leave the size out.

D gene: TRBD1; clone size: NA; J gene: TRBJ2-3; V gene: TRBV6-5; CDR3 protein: CASSNRGLDTQYF; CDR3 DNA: TGTGCCAGCAGTAACAGGGGGCTGGATACGCAGTATTTT
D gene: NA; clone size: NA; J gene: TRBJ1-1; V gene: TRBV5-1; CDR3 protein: CASSRQAQNTEAFF; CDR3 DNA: TGCGCCAGCAGCCGACAAGCTCAGAACACTGAAGCTTTCTTT
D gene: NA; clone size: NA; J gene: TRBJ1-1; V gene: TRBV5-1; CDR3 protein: CASSWDPEGSTEAFF; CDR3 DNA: TGCGCCAGCAGCTGGGACCCGGAGGGGAGCACTGAAGCTTTCTTT
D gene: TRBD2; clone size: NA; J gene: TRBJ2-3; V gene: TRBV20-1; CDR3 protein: CSASGGGATTDTQYF; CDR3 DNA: TGCAGTGCTAGTGGCGGGGGGGCGACCACAGATACGCAGTATTTT
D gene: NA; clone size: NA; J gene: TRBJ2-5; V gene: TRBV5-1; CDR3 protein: CASSLGQGYQETQYF; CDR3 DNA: TGCGCCAGCAGCTTGGGGCAGGGGTACCAAGAGACCCAGTACTTC
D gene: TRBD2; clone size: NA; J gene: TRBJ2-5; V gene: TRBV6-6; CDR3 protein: CASSSTGTKETQYF; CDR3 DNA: TGTGCCAGCAGTTCCACCGGGACTAAGGAGACCCAGTACTTC
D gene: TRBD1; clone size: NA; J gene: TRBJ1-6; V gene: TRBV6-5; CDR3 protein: CASRPDREFAPLHF; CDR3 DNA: TGTGCCAGCAGACCAGACAGGGAGTTCGCACCCCTCCACTTT
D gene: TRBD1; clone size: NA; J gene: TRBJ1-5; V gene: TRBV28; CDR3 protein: CASSRDRGSQPQHF; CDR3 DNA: TGTGCCAGCAGCAGGGACAGGGGTAGTCAGCCCCAGCATTTT
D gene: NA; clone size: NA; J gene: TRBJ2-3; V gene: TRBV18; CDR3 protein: CASSPLGADTQYF; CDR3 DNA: TGTGCCAGCTCACCACTGGGAGCAGATACGCAGTATTTT
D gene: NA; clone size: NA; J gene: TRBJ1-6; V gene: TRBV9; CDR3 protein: CASSVVADYNSPLHF; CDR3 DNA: TGTGCCAGCAGCGTAGTGGCAGACTATAATTCACCCCTCCACTTT
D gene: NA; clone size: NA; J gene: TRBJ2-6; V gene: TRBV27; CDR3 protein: CASSHRVPLSSGANVLTF; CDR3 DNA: TGTGCCAGCAGTCACAGGGTCCCCCTTTCCTCTGGGGCCAACGTCCTGACTTTC
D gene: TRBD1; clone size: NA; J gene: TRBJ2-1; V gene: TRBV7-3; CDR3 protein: CASSIGTVPYNEQFF; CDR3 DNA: TGTGCCAGCAGCATCGGGACAGTACCCTACAATGAGCAGTTCTTC
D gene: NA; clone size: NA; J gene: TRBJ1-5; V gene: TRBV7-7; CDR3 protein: CASSFQGQQPQHF; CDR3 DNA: TGTGCTAGCAGCTTTCAGGGTCAGCAGCCCCAGCATTTT
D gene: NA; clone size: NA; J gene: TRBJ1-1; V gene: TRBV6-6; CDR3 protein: CASSYRTTKEAFF; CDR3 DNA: TGTGCCAGCAGTTACAGGACAACTAAGGAAGCTTTCTTT
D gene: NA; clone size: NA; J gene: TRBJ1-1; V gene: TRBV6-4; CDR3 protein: CASSDEGWSTEAFF; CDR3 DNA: TGTGCCAGCAGTGATGAGGGCTGGAGCACTGAAGCTTTCTTT
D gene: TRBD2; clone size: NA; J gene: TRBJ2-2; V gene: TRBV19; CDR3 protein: CASMGTSGGPENTGELFF; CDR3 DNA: TGTGCCAGTATGGGGACTAGCGGGGGGCCGGAGAACACCGGGGAGCTGTTTTTT
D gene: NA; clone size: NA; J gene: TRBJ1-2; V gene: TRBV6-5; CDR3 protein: CASSYSTVYGYTF; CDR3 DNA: TGTGCCAGCAGTTACTCTACGGTCTATGGCTACACCTTC
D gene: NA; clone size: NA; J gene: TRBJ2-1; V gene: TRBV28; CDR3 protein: CANSPWESYNEQFF; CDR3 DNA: TGTGCCAATTCACCCTGGGAGTCCTACAATGAGCAGTTCTTC
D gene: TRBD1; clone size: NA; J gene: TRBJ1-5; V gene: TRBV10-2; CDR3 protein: CASSELGGPGNQPQHF; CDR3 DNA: TGCGCCAGCAGTGAGCTAGGGGGCCCGGGAAATCAGCCCCAGCATTTT
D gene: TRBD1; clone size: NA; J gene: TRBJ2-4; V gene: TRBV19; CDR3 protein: CASSTVTGAKNIQYF; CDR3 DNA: TGTGCCAGTAGTACAGTGACAGGGGCCAAAAACATTCAGTACTTC
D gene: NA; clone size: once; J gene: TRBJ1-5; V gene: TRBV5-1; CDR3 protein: CASSAIPGGNQPQHF; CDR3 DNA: TGCGCCAGCAGCGCCATACCAGGGGGCAATCAGCCCCAGCATTTT
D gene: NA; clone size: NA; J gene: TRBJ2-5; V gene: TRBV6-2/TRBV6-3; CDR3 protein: CASSFGRRETQYF; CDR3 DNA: TGTGCCAGCAGTTTTGGGCGTCGGGAGACCCAGTACTTC